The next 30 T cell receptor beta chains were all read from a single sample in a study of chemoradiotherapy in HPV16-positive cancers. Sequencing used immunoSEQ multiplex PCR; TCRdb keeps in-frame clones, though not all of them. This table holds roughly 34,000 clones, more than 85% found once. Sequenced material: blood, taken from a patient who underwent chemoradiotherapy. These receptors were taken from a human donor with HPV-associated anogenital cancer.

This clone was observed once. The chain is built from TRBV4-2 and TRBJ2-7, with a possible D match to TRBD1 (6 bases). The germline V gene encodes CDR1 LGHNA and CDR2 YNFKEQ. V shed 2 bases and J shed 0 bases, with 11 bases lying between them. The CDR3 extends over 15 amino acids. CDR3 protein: CASSQFQGNSYEQYF. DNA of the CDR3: TGTGCCAGCAGCCAATTTCAGGGGAACTCCTACGAGCAGTACTTC.

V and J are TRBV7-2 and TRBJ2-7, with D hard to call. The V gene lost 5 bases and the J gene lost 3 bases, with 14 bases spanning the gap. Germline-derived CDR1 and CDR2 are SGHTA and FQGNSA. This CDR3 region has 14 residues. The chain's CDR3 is CASSQAYTYYEQYF. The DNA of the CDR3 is TGTGCCAGCAGCCAAGCCTATACATACTACGAGCAGTACTTC.

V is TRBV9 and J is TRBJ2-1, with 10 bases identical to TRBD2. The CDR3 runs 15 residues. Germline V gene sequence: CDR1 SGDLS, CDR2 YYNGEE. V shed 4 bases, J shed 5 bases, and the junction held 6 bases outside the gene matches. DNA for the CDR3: TGTGCCAGCAGCTCACTAGCGGGGAGCAACAATGAGCAGTTCTTC. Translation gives CASSSLAGSNNEQFF. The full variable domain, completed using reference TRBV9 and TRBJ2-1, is DSGVTQTPKHLITATGQRVTLRCSPRSGDLSVYWYQQSLDQGLQFLIQYYNGEERAKGNILERFSAQQFPDLHSELNLSSLELGDSALYFCASSSLAGSNNEQFFGPGTRLTVL.

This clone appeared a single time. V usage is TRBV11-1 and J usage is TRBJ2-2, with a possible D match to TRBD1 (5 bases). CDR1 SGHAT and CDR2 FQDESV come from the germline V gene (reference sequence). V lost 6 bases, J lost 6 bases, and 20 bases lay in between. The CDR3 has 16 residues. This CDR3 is CASSNGYRPIPGELFF. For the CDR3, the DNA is TGTGCCAGCAGTAACGGATACAGGCCGATCCCCGGGGAGCTGTTTTTT.

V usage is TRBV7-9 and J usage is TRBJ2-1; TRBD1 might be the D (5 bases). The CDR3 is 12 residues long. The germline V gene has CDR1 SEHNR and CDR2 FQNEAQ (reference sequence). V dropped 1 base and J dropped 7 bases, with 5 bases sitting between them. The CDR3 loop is CASSLEGNEQFF. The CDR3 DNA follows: TGTGCCAGCAGCTTAGAGGGGAATGAGCAGTTCTTC.

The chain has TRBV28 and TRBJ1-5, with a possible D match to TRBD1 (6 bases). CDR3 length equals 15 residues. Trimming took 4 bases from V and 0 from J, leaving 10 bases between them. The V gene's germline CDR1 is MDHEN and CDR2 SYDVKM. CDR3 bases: TGTGCCAGCAGTTCCGGACAGCATAGCAATCAGCCCCAGCATTTT. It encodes CASSSGQHSNQPQHF.

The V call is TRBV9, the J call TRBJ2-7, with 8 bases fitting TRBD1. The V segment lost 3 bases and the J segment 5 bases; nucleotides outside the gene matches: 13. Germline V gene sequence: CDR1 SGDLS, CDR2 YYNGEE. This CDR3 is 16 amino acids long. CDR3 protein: CASSDTQFRGPNEQYF. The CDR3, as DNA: TGTGCCAGCAGCGACACGCAGTTCAGGGGGCCCAACGAGCAGTACTTC.

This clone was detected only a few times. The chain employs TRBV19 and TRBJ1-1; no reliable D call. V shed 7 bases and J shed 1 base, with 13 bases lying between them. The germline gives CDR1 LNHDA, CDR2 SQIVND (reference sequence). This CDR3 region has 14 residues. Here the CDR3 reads CASTDVFGNTEAFF. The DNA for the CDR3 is TGTGCCAGTACCGACGTCTTTGGGAACACTGAAGCTTTCTTT.

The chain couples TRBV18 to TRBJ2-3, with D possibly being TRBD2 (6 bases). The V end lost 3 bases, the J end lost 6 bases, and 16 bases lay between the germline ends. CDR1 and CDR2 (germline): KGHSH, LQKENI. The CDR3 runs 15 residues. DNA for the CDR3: TGTGCCAGCTCACCTCTAGCCGGGGGTGTCGATACGCAGTATTTT. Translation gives CASSPLAGGVDTQYF.

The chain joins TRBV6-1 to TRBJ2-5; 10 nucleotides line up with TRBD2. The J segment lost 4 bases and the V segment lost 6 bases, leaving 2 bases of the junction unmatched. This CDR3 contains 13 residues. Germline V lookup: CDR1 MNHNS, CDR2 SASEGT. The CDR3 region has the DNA TGTGCCAGCAGGGTAGCGGGGGGAGAGACCCAGTACTTC. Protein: CASRVAGGETQYF.

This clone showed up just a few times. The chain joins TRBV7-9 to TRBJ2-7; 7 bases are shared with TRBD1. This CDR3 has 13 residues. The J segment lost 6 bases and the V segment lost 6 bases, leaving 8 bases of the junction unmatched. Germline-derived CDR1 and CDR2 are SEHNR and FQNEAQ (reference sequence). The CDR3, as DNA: TGTGCCAGCAGGACCACAGGGGCCGGCGAGCAGTACTTC. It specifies CASRTTGAGEQYF. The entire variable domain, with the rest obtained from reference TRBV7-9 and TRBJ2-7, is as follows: DTGVSQNPRHKITKRGQNVTFRCDPISEHNRLYWYRQTLGQGPEFLTYFQNEAQLEKSRLLSDRFSAERPKGSFSTLEIQRTEQGDSAMYLCASRTTGAGEQYFGPGTRLTVT.

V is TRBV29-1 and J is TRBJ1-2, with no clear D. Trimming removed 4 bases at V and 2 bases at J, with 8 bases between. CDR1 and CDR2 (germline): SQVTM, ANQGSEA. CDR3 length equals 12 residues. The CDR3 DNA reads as TGCAGCGTTGGCGAGGGAAACTATGGCTACACCTTC. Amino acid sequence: CSVGEGNYGYTF.

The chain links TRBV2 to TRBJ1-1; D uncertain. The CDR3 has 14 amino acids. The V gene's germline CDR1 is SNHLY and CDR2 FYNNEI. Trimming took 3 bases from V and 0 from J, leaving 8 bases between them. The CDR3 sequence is CASSEGQMNTEAFF. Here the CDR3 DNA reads TGTGCCAGCAGTGAGGGTCAGATGAACACTGAAGCTTTCTTT.

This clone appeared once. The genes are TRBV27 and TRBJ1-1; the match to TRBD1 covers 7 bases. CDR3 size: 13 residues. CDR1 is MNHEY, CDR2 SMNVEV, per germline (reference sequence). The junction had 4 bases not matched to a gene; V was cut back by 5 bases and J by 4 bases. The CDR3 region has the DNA TGTGCCAGCAGTAGACAGGGAGGCACTGAAGCTTTCTTT. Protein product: CASSRQGGTEAFF.

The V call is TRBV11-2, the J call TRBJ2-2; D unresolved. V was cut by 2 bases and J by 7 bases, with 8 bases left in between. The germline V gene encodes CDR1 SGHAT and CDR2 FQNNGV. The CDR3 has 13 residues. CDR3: CASSLLVVGELFF. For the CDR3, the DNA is TGTGCCAGCAGCTTACTAGTAGTCGGGGAGCTGTTTTTT.

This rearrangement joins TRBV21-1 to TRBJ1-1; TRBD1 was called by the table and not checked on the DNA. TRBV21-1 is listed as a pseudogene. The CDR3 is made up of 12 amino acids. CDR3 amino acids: CASSPTGTEAFF. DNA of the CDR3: TGTGCCAGCAGCCCGACAGGCACTGAAGCTTTCTTT.

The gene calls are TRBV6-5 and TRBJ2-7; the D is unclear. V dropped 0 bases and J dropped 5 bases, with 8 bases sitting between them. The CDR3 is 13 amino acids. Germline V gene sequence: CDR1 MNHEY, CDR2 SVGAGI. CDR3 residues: CASSYSYSHEQYF. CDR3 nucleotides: TGTGCCAGCAGTTACTCTTATTCGCACGAGCAGTACTTC.

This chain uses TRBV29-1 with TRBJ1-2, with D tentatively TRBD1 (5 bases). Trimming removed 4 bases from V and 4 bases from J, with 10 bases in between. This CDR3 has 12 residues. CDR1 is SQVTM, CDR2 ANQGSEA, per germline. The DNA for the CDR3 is TGCAGCGTTGTGTCCGGGACCTATGGCTACACCTTC. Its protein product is CSVVSGTYGYTF. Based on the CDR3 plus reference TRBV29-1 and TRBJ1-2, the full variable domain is SAVISQKPSRDICQRGTSLTIQCQVDSQVTMMFWYRQQPGQSLTLIATANQGSEATYESGFVIDKFPISRPNLTFSTLTVSNMSPEDSSIYLCSVVSGTYGYTFGSGTRLTVV.

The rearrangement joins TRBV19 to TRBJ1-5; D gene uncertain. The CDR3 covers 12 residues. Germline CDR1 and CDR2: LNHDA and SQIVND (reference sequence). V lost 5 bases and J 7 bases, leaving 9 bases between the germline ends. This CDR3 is CASSDREQPQHF. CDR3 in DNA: TGTGCCAGTAGTGATCGGGAGCAGCCCCAGCATTTT. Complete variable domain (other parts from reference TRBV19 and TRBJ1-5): DGGITQSPKYLFRKEGQNVTLSCEQNLNHDAMYWYRQDPGQGLRLIYYSQIVNDFQKGDIAEGYSVSREKKESFPLTVTSAQKNPTAFYLCASSDREQPQHFGDGTRLSIL.

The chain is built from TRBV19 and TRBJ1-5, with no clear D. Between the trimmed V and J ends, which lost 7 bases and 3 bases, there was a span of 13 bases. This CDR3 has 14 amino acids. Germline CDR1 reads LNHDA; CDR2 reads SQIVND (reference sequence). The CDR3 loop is CASNWAANNQPQHF. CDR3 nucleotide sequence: TGTGCCAGTAATTGGGCAGCGAACAATCAGCCCCAGCATTTT. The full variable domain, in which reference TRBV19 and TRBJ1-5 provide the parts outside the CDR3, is DGGITQSPKYLFRKEGQNVTLSCEQNLNHDAMYWYRQDPGQGLRLIYYSQIVNDFQKGDIAEGYSVSREKKESFPLTVTSAQKNPTAFYLCASNWAANNQPQHFGDGTRLSIL.

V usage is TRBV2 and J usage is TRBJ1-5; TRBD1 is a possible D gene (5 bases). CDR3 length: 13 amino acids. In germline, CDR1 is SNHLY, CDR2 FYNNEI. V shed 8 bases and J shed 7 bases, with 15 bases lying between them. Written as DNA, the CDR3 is TGTGCCAGCGGGGGTAGGACGCGGCAGCCCCAGCATTTT. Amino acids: CASGGRTRQPQHF.

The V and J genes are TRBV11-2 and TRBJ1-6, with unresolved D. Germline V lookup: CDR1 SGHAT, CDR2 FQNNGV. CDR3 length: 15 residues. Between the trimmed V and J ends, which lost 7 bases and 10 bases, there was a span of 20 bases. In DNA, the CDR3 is TGTGCCAGCACCCCCCCCCGCGGCTTCAGGTCACCCCTCCACTTT. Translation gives CASTPPRGFRSPLHF. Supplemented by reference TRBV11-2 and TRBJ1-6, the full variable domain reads EAGVAQSPRYKIIEKRQSVAFWCNPISGHATLYWYQQILGQGPKLLIQFQNNGVVDDSQLPKDRFSAERLKGVDSTLKIQPAKLEDSAVYLCASTPPRGFRSPLHFGNGTRLTVT.

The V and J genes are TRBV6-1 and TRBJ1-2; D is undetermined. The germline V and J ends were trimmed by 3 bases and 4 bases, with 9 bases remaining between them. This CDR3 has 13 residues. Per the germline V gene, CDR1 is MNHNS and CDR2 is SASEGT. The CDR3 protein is CASSDWPLYGYTF. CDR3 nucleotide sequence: TGTGCCAGCAGTGACTGGCCCCTCTATGGCTACACCTTC.

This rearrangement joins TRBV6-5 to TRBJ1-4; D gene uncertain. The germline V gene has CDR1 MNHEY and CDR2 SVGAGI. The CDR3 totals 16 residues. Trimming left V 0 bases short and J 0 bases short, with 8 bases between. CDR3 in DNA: TGTGCCAGCAGTTACTCAGGCGGGCCAACTAATGAAAAACTGTTTTTT. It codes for CASSYSGGPTNEKLFF.

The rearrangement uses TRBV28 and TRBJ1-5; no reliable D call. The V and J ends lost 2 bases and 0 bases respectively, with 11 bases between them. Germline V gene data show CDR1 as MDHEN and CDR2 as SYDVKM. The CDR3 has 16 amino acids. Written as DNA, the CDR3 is TGTGCCAGCAGTTTAGGGGTCCTATCTAGCAATCAGCCCCAGCATTTT. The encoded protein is CASSLGVLSSNQPQHF.

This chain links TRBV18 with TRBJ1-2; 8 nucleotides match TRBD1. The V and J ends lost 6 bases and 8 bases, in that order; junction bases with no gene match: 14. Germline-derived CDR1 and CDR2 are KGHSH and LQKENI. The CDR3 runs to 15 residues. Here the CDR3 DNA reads TGTGCCAGCTCCTACTTCGGGACAGGCGAAATAGGCTACACCTTC. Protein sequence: CASSYFGTGEIGYTF.

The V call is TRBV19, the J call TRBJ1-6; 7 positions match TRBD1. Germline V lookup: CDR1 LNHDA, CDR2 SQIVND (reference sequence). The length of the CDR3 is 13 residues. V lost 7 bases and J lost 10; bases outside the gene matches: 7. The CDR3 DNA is TGTGCCAGTAATTCAGGGGGTGGATCACCCCTCCACTTT. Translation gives CASNSGGGSPLHF.

This CDR3 reads CASSADREPYEQYF. The CDR3 DNA is TGTGCCAGTAGTGCCGACAGGGAGCCCTACGAGCAGTACTTC. This sequence joins TRBV19 and TRBJ2-7; 7 positions agree with TRBD1. Per the germline V gene, CDR1 is LNHDA and CDR2 is SQIVND (reference sequence). The junction had 6 bases not matched to a gene; V was cut back by 5 bases and J by 2 bases. The CDR3 spans 14 residues.

This CDR3 reads CASSGTSGVNEQFF. In nucleotides, the CDR3 is TGTGCCAGCAGCGGGACTAGCGGGGTAAATGAGCAGTTCTTC. The rearrangement uses TRBV2 and TRBJ2-1; TRBD2 matches 13 bases. V shed 6 bases and J 7 bases; nucleotides not matched to a gene: 3. Per germline, CDR1 SNHLY and CDR2 FYNNEI. The CDR3 runs 14 residues.

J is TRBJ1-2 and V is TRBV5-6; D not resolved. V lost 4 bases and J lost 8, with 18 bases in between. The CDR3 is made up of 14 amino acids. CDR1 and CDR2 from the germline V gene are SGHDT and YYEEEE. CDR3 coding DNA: TGTGCCAGCAGCCCTGGACCCCTTAATATAGGCTACACCTTC. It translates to CASSPGPLNIGYTF.